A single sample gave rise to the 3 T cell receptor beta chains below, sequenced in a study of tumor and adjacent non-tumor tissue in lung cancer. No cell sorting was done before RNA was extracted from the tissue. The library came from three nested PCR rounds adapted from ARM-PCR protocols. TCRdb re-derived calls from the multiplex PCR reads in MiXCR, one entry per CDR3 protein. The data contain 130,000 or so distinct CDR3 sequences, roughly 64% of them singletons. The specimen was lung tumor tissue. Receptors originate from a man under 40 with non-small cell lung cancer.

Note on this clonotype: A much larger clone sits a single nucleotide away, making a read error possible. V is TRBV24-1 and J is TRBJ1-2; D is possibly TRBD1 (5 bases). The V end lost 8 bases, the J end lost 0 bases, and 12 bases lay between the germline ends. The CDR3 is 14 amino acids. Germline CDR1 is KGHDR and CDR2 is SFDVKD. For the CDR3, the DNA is TGTGCCACCACTGACCTGACAGCTAACTATGGCTACACCTTC. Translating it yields CATTDLTANYGYTF.

The CDR3 loop is CSTEGDRGYNEQFF. The DNA of the CDR3 is TGCAGCACTGAAGGTGACAGGGGGTACAATGAGCAGTTCTTC. The chain recombines TRBV29-1 with TRBJ2-1, with 9 bases lining up with TRBD1. Losses at the gene ends were 8 bases for V and 4 bases for J; bases not matched to a gene: 9. The germline gives CDR1 SQVTM, CDR2 ANQGSEA. The CDR3 consists of 14 residues.

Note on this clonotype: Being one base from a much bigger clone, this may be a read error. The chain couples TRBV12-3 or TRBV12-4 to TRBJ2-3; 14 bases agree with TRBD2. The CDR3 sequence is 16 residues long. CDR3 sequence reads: CTSSPGTSGGSDTQYF. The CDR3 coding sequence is TGTACCAGCAGTCCCGGGACTAGCGGGGGATCAGATACGCAGTATTTT.